These 29 T cell receptor beta chains were all obtained from the same sample, sequenced in a study of blood T cell repertoires in COVID-19. TCRdb's table, derived via immunoSEQ multiplex PCR, lists solely in-frame clones and lacks some. The sample consists of 200,000 to 300,000 clones, roughly 91% of them appearing once. Sequencing input: PBMCs or T cells enriched from blood (not recorded which). All receptors come from a woman under 40 who had recovered from COVID-19.

This clone came up a few times. V gene TRBV19 combines with J gene TRBJ2-1; no reliable D call. The germline gives CDR1 LNHDA, CDR2 SQIVND (reference sequence). V was clipped by 1 base and J by 11 bases, with 12 bases between them. This CDR3 region has 13 residues. The CDR3 here is CASSIVSVHQQFF. CDR3 bases: TGTGCCAGTAGTATAGTATCGGTCCACCAGCAGTTCTTC.

The V and J genes are TRBV4-3 and TRBJ2-7; TRBD2 might be the D (5 bases). Per the germline V gene, CDR1 is LGHNA and CDR2 is YSLEER. The CDR3 contains 16 residues. V was shortened by 1 base and J by 0 bases, with 13 bases between the two germline ends. In DNA form, the CDR3 reads TGCGCCAGCAGCCAAGCCCCTGCGGGTCTCTCCTACGAGCAGTACTTC. It specifies CASSQAPAGLSYEQYF.

A remark on this clone: The same CDR3 can be traced to other DNA sequences in this sample. The V and J genes are TRBV19 and TRBJ1-3, with D uncertain. Germline CDR1 LNHDA, CDR2 SQIVND (reference sequence). The CDR3 length is 14 residues. Trimming removed 3 bases at V and 4 bases at J, with 10 bases between. This CDR3 reads CASSILGSGNTIYF. The CDR3 DNA reads TGTGCCAGTAGTATTTTGGGCAGCGGAAACACCATATATTTT.

V is TRBV12-5 and J is TRBJ1-2, with TRBD1 as a possible D gene (5 bases). CDR3 size: 17 residues. Germline loops: CDR1 LGHNT, CDR2 FRNRAP. V shed 2 bases and J shed 4 bases, with 20 bases lying between them. CDR3 coding DNA: TGTGCTAGTGGTTTGCAGGGCCTCCTACGATACTTCTATGGCTACACCTTC. This translates into CASGLQGLLRYFYGYTF. Together with reference TRBV12-5 and TRBJ1-2, the CDR3 gives the full variable domain: DARVTQTPRHKVTEMGQEVTMRCQPILGHNTVFWYRQTMMQGLELLAYFRNRAPLDDSGMPKDRFSAEMPDATLATLKIQPSEPRDSAVYFCASGLQGLLRYFYGYTFGSGTRLTVV.

V and J are TRBV7-2 and TRBJ2-2, with D possibly matching TRBD1 (5 bases). Germline values: CDR1 SGHTA, CDR2 FQGNSA. The ends were cut back, 5 bases at V and 2 bases at J, with 12 bases in the middle. This CDR3 region has 15 residues. In DNA form, the CDR3 reads TGTGCCAGCAGCGCCCGTAGGGGTAACACCGGGGAGCTGTTTTTT. Protein: CASSARRGNTGELFF.

The rearrangement uses TRBV4-1 and TRBJ2-2, with TRBD2 matching over 8 bases. Germline assignment: CDR1 MGHRA and CDR2 YSYEKL. Germline trimming cut 8 bases from V and 0 bases from J; bases unmatched to any gene: 8. The CDR3 is made up of 16 amino acids. The DNA of the CDR3 is TGCGCCAGCGAACCTAGCGGGTTAGCGAACACCGGGGAGCTGTTTTTT. Its translation: CASEPSGLANTGELFF.

The CDR3 DNA reads TGTGCCAGCAGTCTACTCGGGGGGCGAACCTACAATGAGCAGTTCTTC. Translating gives CASSLLGGRTYNEQFF. This chain uses TRBV28 with TRBJ2-1; D is possibly TRBD2 (7 bases). Germline-derived CDR1 and CDR2 are MDHEN and SYDVKM. The CDR3 consists of 16 residues. Trimming stripped 5 bases from V and 2 bases from J, with 16 bases between.

The CDR3 sequence is CASSFDWSSYNEQFF. Written as DNA, the CDR3 is TGTGCCAGCAGTTTCGATTGGAGCTCCTACAATGAGCAGTTCTTC. This sequence joins TRBV6-5 and TRBJ2-1; D is unclear. The germline CDR1 and CDR2 sequences are MNHEY and SVGAGI. The length of the CDR3 is 15 residues. V was trimmed by 4 bases and J by 0 bases, leaving 10 bases between them.

This clone was seen a few times. The rearrangement links TRBV4-3 to TRBJ1-5, with TRBD1 matching 11 bases. V was clipped by 0 bases and J by 7 bases; unmatched bases: 5. The germline CDR1 and CDR2 sequences are LGHNA and YSLEER. The CDR3 runs 16 residues. The CDR3 region is CASSQEAGTGGQPQHF. For the CDR3, the DNA is TGCGCCAGCAGCCAAGAGGCCGGGACAGGGGGACAGCCCCAGCATTTT.

The chain combines TRBV5-1 with TRBJ1-6; 9 nucleotides align to TRBD1. This CDR3 has 16 amino acids. V trimming: 4 bases; J trimming: 7 bases; junction bases outside the gene matches: 9. CDR1 is SGHRS, CDR2 YFSETQ, per germline. CDR3 loop: CASSISTGGRNSPLHF. CDR3 nucleotide sequence: TGCGCCAGCAGCATTTCAACAGGGGGCAGGAATTCACCCCTCCACTTT.

The rearrangement uses TRBV15 and TRBJ2-7; 9 nucleotides line up with TRBD2. The trim removed 1 base at V and 3 bases at J, leaving 4 bases unmatched. Germline V gene sequence: CDR1 LNHNV, CDR2 YYDKDF (reference sequence). The CDR3 contains 15 residues. The CDR3 loop reads CATSRGLAESYEQYF. CDR3 DNA: TGTGCCACCAGCAGAGGACTAGCGGAGAGCTACGAGCAGTACTTC.

The rearrangement links TRBV3-1 (or the pseudogene TRBV3-2) to TRBJ2-7; 9 bases are a match to TRBD2. This CDR3 has 13 amino acids. J gave up 6 bases and V 4 bases, and 4 bases lay outside the gene matches. The germline gives CDR1 LGHDT, CDR2 YNNKEL (reference sequence). As DNA, the CDR3 is TGTGCCAGCAGCCCCCCTAGCGGGACCGAGCAGTACTTC. This translates into CASSPPSGTEQYF.

The V call is TRBV7-6, the J call TRBJ1-1; D unresolved. Deletions cut 1 base from V and 1 base from J, with 10 bases between. The CDR3 consists of 15 residues. CDR1 SGHVS and CDR2 FNYEAQ come from the germline V gene. The chain's CDR3 is CASSLGGLANTEAFF. The CDR3 region has the DNA TGTGCCAGCAGCTTAGGCGGCCTGGCGAACACTGAAGCTTTCTTT.

This chain uses TRBV15 with TRBJ2-1; D gene ambiguous. V lost 9 bases and J 2 bases, leaving 5 bases between the germline ends. The CDR3 runs 11 residues. The germline gives CDR1 LNHNV, CDR2 YYDKDF (reference sequence). In DNA form, the CDR3 reads TGTGCCACTAGTACCTACAATGAGCAGTTCTTC. Amino acid sequence: CATSTYNEQFF.

V gene TRBV28 combines with J gene TRBJ1-2; 7 nucleotides line up with TRBD1. In germline, CDR1 is MDHEN, CDR2 SYDVKM. Unmatched junction bases numbered 10, after V lost 2 bases and J lost 7 bases. This CDR3 has 15 amino acids. The CDR3 coding sequence is TGTGCCAGCAGTTTACTAGGGGGACAGAGAGGTGGCTACACCTTC. Its protein is CASSLLGGQRGGYTF.

The chain recombines TRBV19 with TRBJ1-6; D is uncertain. The length of the CDR3 is 13 residues. Trimming left V 3 bases short and J 7 bases short, with 7 bases between. In germline, CDR1 is LNHDA, CDR2 SQIVND (reference sequence). The CDR3 DNA reads as TGTGCCAGTAGTATTGTAGCCAATTCACCCCTCCACTTT. Residues: CASSIVANSPLHF.

This chain connects TRBV5-6 to TRBJ1-1; D might be TRBD1 (5 bases). Trimming pared 0 bases from V and 7 bases from J, leaving 10 bases between. CDR1 and CDR2 from the germline V gene are SGHDT and YYEEEE. This CDR3 has 13 residues. CDR3: CASSLGAGIEAFF. The CDR3, as DNA: TGTGCCAGCAGCTTGGGGGCAGGGATTGAAGCTTTCTTT.

The chain recombines TRBV7-2 with TRBJ2-1; maybe TRBD2 (5 bases). The germline V gene encodes CDR1 SGHTA and CDR2 FQGNSA. This CDR3 is 15 amino acids long. Trimming removed 2 bases at V and 2 bases at J, with 10 bases between. The CDR3 here is CASSLSWTAYNEQFF. As DNA, the CDR3 is TGTGCCAGCAGCTTATCCTGGACTGCCTACAATGAGCAGTTCTTC.

V and J are TRBV6-4 and TRBJ2-7; 9 bases map to TRBD2. The V segment lost 0 bases and the J segment 0 bases; nucleotides outside the gene matches: 6. The germline V gene encodes CDR1 MRHNA and CDR2 SNTAGT. CDR3 length: 17 residues. Written as DNA, the CDR3 is TGTGCCAGCAGTGACTCCCCCCTAGCGGGGAACTCCTACGAGCAGTACTTC. Protein sequence: CASSDSPLAGNSYEQYF.

The genes are TRBV7-2 and TRBJ2-7, with D perhaps TRBD2 (6 bases). V was clipped by 4 bases and J by 11 bases, with 21 bases between them. The CDR3 covers 14 residues. Per germline, CDR1 SGHTA and CDR2 FQGNSA. The CDR3 DNA follows: TGTGCCAGCAGCTCTCAGGGTGGGGACTCCAGAAAGTACTTC. Translating it yields CASSSQGGDSRKYF.

The V call is TRBV19, the J call TRBJ1-2, with 7 bases fitting TRBD1. Trimming removed 7 bases from V and 4 bases from J; junction bases left unmatched: 9. Germline CDR1 is LNHDA and CDR2 is SQIVND (reference sequence). The CDR3 covers 14 residues. The CDR3 DNA reads TGTGCCAGTACTCCGACAGGGCAGGCCTATGGCTACACCTTC. Translated: CASTPTGQAYGYTF. The variable domain in full, with the rest retrieved from reference TRBV19 and TRBJ1-2, is DGGITQSPKYLFRKEGQNVTLSCEQNLNHDAMYWYRQDPGQGLRLIYYSQIVNDFQKGDIAEGYSVSREKKESFPLTVTSAQKNPTAFYLCASTPTGQAYGYTFGSGTRLTVV.

The rearrangement links TRBV19 to TRBJ1-4; D may be TRBD1 (5 bases). CDR3 length equals 13 residues. Germline assignment: CDR1 LNHDA and CDR2 SQIVND (reference sequence). V was clipped by 4 bases and J by 8 bases, with 11 bases between them. CDR3: CASSTTQGEKLFF. The DNA for the CDR3 is TGTGCCAGTAGTACGACCCAGGGAGAAAAACTGTTTTTT.

Notes on this clone: Distinct nucleotide sequences in the sample also encode this CDR3. The V and J genes are TRBV18 and TRBJ1-4; 10 bases match TRBD1. Looked up from germline, CDR1 is KGHSH and CDR2 is LQKENI. With 4 bases clipped from V and 5 bases from J, the junction kept 1 base outside the gene matches. This CDR3 is 14 amino acids long. The DNA of the CDR3 is TGTGCCAGCTCACGGGACAGGGGAAATGAAAAACTGTTTTTT. This encodes CASSRDRGNEKLFF.

The chain couples TRBV6-5 to TRBJ1-1; 8 nucleotides align to TRBD1. CDR3 length equals 14 residues. V was pared by 6 bases and J by 5 bases, with 8 bases of the junction left unmatched. Germline CDR1 reads MNHEY; CDR2 reads SVGAGI. CDR3 sequence (DNA): TGTGCCAGCAGGTCGACAGGGGCGAGGACTGAAGCTTTCTTT. This sequence encodes CASRSTGARTEAFF.

The chain carries TRBV19 and TRBJ1-5; D is possibly TRBD1 (6 bases). CDR3 length equals 19 residues. The germline V gene encodes CDR1 LNHDA and CDR2 SQIVND (reference sequence). The V gene lost 1 base and the J gene lost 2 bases, with 21 bases spanning the gap. The CDR3 sequence: CASSIGVRGGTGGNQPQHF. In DNA form, the CDR3 reads TGTGCCAGTAGTATAGGTGTACGGGGGGGCACCGGTGGCAATCAGCCCCAGCATTTT.

V gene TRBV5-6 combines with J gene TRBJ1-2; 7 bases line up with TRBD1. Trimming cost V 4 bases and J 4 bases; bases outside gene matches: 4. The CDR3 totals 13 residues. Looked up from germline, CDR1 is SGHDT and CDR2 is YYEEEE. The CDR3, as DNA: TGTGCCAGCAGCGTGGGACAGACCTATGGCTACACCTTC. Its protein product is CASSVGQTYGYTF.

The chain recombines TRBV2 with TRBJ2-3; no reliable D call. V lost 4 bases and J lost 5, with 10 bases in between. The CDR3 loop spans 13 amino acids. The germline gives CDR1 SNHLY, CDR2 FYNNEI. CDR3 DNA: TGTGCCAGCAGTGTCATTAGTGGAGATACGCAGTATTTT. It specifies CASSVISGDTQYF. Full variable domain (rest looked up from reference TRBV2 and TRBJ2-3): EPEVTQTPSHQVTQMGQEVILRCVPISNHLYFYWYRQILGQKVEFLVSFYNNEISEKSEIFDDQFSVERPDGSNFTLKIRSTKLEDSAMYFCASSVISGDTQYFGPGTRLTVL.

V is TRBV18 and J is TRBJ2-5; D not certain. This CDR3 is 15 amino acids long. Per germline, CDR1 KGHSH and CDR2 LQKENI. Trimming stripped 2 bases from V and 4 bases from J, with 14 bases between. CDR3 nucleotides: TGTGCCAGCTCACCAGAGGTTCTAGTCAGAGAGACCCAGTACTTC. It specifies CASSPEVLVRETQYF.

This clone was seen a handful of times. The V call is TRBV7-3, the J call TRBJ1-2; 10 nucleotides agree with TRBD1. Trimming cost V 3 bases and J 6 bases; bases outside gene matches: 7. CDR1 is SGHTA and CDR2 is FQGTGA in the germline V gene. The CDR3 sequence is 15 residues long. The CDR3: CASSFQRGQGDGYTF. As DNA, the CDR3 is TGTGCCAGCAGCTTCCAGAGAGGACAGGGGGATGGCTACACCTTC. Full variable domain (remainder filled in from reference TRBV7-3 and TRBJ1-2): GAGVSQTPSNKVTEKGKYVELRCDPISGHTALYWYRQSLGQGPEFLIYFQGTGAADDSGLPNDRFFAVRPEGSVSTLKIQRTERGDSAVYLCASSFQRGQGDGYTFGSGTRLTVV.